Shown below are 12 T cell receptor beta chains from a single sample sequenced in a study of cytomegalovirus exposure and HLA in healthy donors. The PCR was carried out with 60 Vbeta primers and 13 Jbeta primers. This table comes from immunoSEQ multiplex PCR, and its TCRdb copy is limited to in-frame clones, with some not included. The sample yields 120,000 or so clones, approximately 75% seen once. The sequenced sample was PBMCs. The receptors were gathered from a man between 35 and 55 years old in good health and CMV-seronegative.

V is TRBV9 and J is TRBJ1-6; possible D gene TRBD1, 5 bases. Trimming removed 3 bases at V and 7 bases at J, with 14 bases between. CDR1 and CDR2 (germline): SGDLS, YYNGEE. The CDR3 sequence is 15 residues long. The CDR3 DNA follows: TGTGCCAGCAGCGCAGGGTTAGGTGGCAATTCACCCCTCCACTTT. Protein sequence: CASSAGLGGNSPLHF.

The genes are TRBV6-1 and TRBJ1-4; no reliable D call. V gave up 2 bases and J gave up 5 bases, with 9 bases separating them. CDR3 size: 14 residues. In germline, CDR1 is MNHNS, CDR2 SASEGT. Here the CDR3 DNA reads TGTGCCAGCAGTGAACTGGGCCTAAATGAAAAACTGTTTTTT. Translating gives CASSELGLNEKLFF.

The chain couples TRBV4-3 to TRBJ2-1, with 7 bases aligning to TRBD2. J was trimmed by 8 bases and V by 4 bases; bases with no gene match: 11. The germline V gene has CDR1 LGHNA and CDR2 YSLEER. The CDR3 consists of 15 residues. CDR3 residues: CASSRGLGGGDEQFF. CDR3 nucleotides: TGCGCCAGCAGCCGGGGACTGGGGGGAGGGGATGAGCAGTTCTTC.

The chain employs TRBV27 and TRBJ2-5; D possibly corresponds to TRBD1 (6 bases). V was pared by 5 bases and J by 4 bases, with 14 bases between. Germline V gene sequence: CDR1 MNHEY, CDR2 SMNVEV (reference sequence). The CDR3 is 14 residues long. The CDR3 nucleotides read TGTGCCAGCAGTCCAGGCAGGGGACGAGAGACCCAGTACTTC. Its protein product is CASSPGRGRETQYF.

The chain has TRBV28 and TRBJ2-1, with TRBD2 as a possible D gene (5 bases). The V end was cut by 4 bases, the J end by 10 bases, with 17 bases between. The CDR3 runs to 14 residues. Germline V gene lookup returns CDR1 MDHEN and CDR2 SYDVKM. The CDR3 is CASSSAGGVPEQFF. The CDR3 DNA reads TGTGCCAGCAGTTCCGCGGGTGGGGTACCGGAGCAGTTCTTC.

This sequence joins TRBV5-5 and TRBJ1-1, with 8 bases lining up with TRBD1. Germline loops: CDR1 SGHKS, CDR2 YYEKEE (reference sequence). There are 15 residues in the CDR3. V shed 4 bases and J 5 bases; nucleotides not matched to a gene: 10. The CDR3 loop reads CASSLQDRVGTEAFF. DNA for the CDR3: TGTGCCAGCAGCCTACAGGACAGGGTGGGTACTGAAGCTTTCTTT.

This chain uses TRBV19 with TRBJ2-2; D remains unclear. Germline V gene sequence: CDR1 LNHDA, CDR2 SQIVND (reference sequence). The V and J ends lost 4 bases and 3 bases respectively, with 9 bases between them. This CDR3 spans 14 amino acids. In DNA form, the CDR3 reads TGTGCCAGTAGTACCTCCTCTTACACCGGGGAGCTGTTTTTT. This codes for CASSTSSYTGELFF.

The table lists this clone with a count of one. The gene calls are TRBV30 and TRBJ1-2; unclear D gene. Trimming stripped 4 bases from V and 7 bases from J, with 16 bases between. CDR3 size: 13 residues. The germline V gene has CDR1 GTSNPN and CDR2 SVGIG (reference sequence). This CDR3 is CAWTPMHSSGYTF. The CDR3 DNA follows: TGTGCCTGGACCCCAATGCACAGTTCTGGCTACACCTTC.

V is TRBV9 and J is TRBJ2-3; 8 positions match TRBD2. The CDR3 length is 16 residues. V lost 3 bases to trimming and J lost 4 bases; unmatched junction nucleotides: 10. Germline V gives CDR1 SGDLS, CDR2 YYNGEE. The DNA for the CDR3 is TGTGCCAGCAGCGCCCCGGGACTAGGAATCGCAGATACGCAGTATTTT. It translates to CASSAPGLGIADTQYF. The full variable domain, completed using reference TRBV9 and TRBJ2-3, is DSGVTQTPKHLITATGQRVTLRCSPRSGDLSVYWYQQSLDQGLQFLIQYYNGEERAKGNILERFSAQQFPDLHSELNLSSLELGDSALYFCASSAPGLGIADTQYFGPGTRLTVL.

The chain uses TRBV30 and TRBJ1-5; D not resolved. The CDR3 spans 12 residues. The ends were cut back, 1 base at V and 4 bases at J, with 5 bases in the middle. Germline lookup yields CDR1 GTSNPN and CDR2 SVGIG (reference sequence). The CDR3 region is CAWSGQNQPQHF. CDR3 nucleotides: TGTGCCTGGAGTGGGCAGAATCAGCCCCAGCATTTT.

In this sample, this clone turned up a few times. The rearrangement uses TRBV7-2 and TRBJ2-1, with 14 positions matching TRBD2. Trimming took 5 bases from V and 9 from J; bases not matched to a gene: 9. The CDR3 extends over 16 amino acids. Per the germline V gene, CDR1 is SGHTA and CDR2 is FQGNSA. The CDR3 loop is CASSRGLAGALGEQFF. The CDR3 coding sequence is TGTGCCAGCAGCAGGGGACTAGCGGGGGCCTTAGGTGAGCAGTTCTTC.

This clone was seen only a few times. The rearrangement uses TRBV9 and TRBJ1-2, with 9 bases fitting TRBD1. V trimming: 6 bases; J trimming: 6 bases; junction bases outside the gene matches: 3. Germline values: CDR1 SGDLS, CDR2 YYNGEE. The CDR3 length is 12 residues. This CDR3 is CASKQGAHGYTF. The CDR3 coding sequence is TGTGCCAGCAAACAGGGGGCGCATGGCTACACCTTC. Filled out from reference TRBV9 and TRBJ1-2, the complete variable domain reads DSGVTQTPKHLITATGQRVTLRCSPRSGDLSVYWYQQSLDQGLQFLIQYYNGEERAKGNILERFSAQQFPDLHSELNLSSLELGDSALYFCASKQGAHGYTFGSGTRLTVV.